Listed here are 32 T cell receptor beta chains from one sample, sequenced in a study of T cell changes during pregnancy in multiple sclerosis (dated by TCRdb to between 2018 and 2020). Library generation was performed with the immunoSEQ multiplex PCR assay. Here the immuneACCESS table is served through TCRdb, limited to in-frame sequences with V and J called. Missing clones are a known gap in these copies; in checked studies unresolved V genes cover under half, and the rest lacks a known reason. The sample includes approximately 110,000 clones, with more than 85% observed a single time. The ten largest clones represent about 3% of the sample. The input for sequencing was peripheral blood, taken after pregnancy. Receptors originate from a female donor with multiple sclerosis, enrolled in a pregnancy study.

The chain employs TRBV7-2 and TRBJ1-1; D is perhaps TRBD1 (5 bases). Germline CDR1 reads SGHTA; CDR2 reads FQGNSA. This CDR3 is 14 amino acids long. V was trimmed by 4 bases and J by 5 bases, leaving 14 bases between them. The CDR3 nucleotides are TGTGCCAGCAGCTCTCCAGGGAAATTAACTGAAGCTTTCTTT. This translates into CASSSPGKLTEAFF.

CDR3 loop: CASSEAGTAYAEAFF. CDR3 sequence (DNA): TGTGCCAGCAGTGAAGCCGGGACAGCGTACGCTGAAGCTTTCTTT. V and J are TRBV6-1 and TRBJ1-1; 7 bases align to TRBD1. Germline V lookup: CDR1 MNHNS, CDR2 SASEGT. This CDR3 has 15 residues. The ends lost 0 bases at V and 6 bases at J; junction bases unmatched: 7.

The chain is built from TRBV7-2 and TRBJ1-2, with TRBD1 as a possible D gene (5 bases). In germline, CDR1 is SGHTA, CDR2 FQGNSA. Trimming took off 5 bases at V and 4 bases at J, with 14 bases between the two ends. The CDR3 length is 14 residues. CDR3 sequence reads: CASSAGPTLYGYTF. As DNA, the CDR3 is TGTGCCAGCAGCGCGGGACCGACCCTCTATGGCTACACCTTC.

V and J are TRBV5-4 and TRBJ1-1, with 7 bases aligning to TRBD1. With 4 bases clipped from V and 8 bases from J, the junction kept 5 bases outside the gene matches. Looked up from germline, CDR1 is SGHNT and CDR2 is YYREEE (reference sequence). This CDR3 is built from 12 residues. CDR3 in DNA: TGTGCCAGCAGCGGCCCACAGGGGGAAGCTTTCTTT. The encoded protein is CASSGPQGEAFF. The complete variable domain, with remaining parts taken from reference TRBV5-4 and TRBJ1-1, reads ETGVTQSPTHLIKTRGQQVTLRCSSQSGHNTVSWYQQALGQGPQFIFQYYREEENGRGNFPPRFSGLQFPNYSSELNVNALELDDSALYLCASSGPQGEAFFGQGTRLTVV.

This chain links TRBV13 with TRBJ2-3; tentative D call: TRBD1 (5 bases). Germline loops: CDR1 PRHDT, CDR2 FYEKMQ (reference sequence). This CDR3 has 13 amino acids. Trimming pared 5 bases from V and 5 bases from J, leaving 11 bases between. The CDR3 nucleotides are TGTGCCAGCAGCACCCCCCAGGGAGATACGCAGTATTTT. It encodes CASSTPQGDTQYF.

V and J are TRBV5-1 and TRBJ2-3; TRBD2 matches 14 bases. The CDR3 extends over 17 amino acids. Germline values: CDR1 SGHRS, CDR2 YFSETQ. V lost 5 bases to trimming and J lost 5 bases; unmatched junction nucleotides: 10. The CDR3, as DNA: TGCGCCAGCAGGAGGGTGACGACTAGCGGGGGGGGAGATACGCAGTATTTT. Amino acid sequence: CASRRVTTSGGGDTQYF. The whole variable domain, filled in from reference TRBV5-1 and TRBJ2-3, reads KAGVTQTPRYLIKTRGQQVTLSCSPISGHRSVSWYQQTPGQGLQFLFEYFSETQRNKGNFPGRFSGRQFSNSRSEMNVSTLELGDSALYLCASRRVTTSGGGDTQYFGPGTRLTVL.

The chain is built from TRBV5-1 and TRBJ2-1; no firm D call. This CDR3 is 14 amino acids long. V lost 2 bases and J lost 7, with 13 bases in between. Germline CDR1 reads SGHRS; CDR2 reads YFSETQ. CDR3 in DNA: TGCGCCAGCAGCTTCGAGGTCCCTAAAAATGAGCAGTTCTTC. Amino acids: CASSFEVPKNEQFF.

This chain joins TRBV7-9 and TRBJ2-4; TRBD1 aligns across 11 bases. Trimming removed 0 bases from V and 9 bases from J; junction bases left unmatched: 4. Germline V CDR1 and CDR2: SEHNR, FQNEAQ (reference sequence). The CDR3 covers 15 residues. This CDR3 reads CASSLAGQGASIQYF. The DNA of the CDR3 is TGTGCCAGCAGCTTAGCTGGACAGGGGGCAAGCATTCAGTACTTC.

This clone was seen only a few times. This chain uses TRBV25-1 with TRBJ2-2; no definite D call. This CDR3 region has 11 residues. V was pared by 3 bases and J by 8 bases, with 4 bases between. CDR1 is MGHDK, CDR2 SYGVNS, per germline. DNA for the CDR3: TGTGCCAGCAGTGACTCTGGGGAGCTGTTTTTT. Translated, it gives CASSDSGELFF.

CDR3 protein: CASSPRAGEITNTGELFF. DNA of the CDR3: TGTGCCAGCAGCCCCAGAGCGGGGGAGATCACGAACACCGGGGAGCTGTTTTTT. The gene calls are TRBV9 and TRBJ2-2; 8 bases agree with TRBD2. Germline values: CDR1 SGDLS, CDR2 YYNGEE. The CDR3 extends over 18 amino acids. With V trimmed by 4 bases and J by 0 bases, 11 bases remained unmatched.

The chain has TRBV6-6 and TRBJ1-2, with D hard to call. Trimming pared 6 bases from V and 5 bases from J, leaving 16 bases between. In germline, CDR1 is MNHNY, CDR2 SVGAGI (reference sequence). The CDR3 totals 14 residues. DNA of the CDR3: TGTGCCAGCAGACAGACCCAGGAGCGGTATGGCTACACCTTC. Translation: CASRQTQERYGYTF.

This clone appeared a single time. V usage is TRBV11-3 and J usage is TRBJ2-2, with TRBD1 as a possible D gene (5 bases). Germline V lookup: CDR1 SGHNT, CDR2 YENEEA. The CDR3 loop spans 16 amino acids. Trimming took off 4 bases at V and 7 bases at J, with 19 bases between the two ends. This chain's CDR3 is CASSYQGGYIGGELFF. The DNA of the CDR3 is TGTGCCAGCAGCTATCAGGGCGGATACATAGGCGGGGAGCTGTTTTTT. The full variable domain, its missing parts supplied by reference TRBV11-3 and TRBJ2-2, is EAGVVQSPRYKIIEKKQPVAFWCNPISGHNTLYWYLQNLGQGPELLIRYENEEAVDDSQLPKDRFSAERLKGVDSTLKIQPAELGDSAVYLCASSYQGGYIGGELFFGEGSRLTVL.

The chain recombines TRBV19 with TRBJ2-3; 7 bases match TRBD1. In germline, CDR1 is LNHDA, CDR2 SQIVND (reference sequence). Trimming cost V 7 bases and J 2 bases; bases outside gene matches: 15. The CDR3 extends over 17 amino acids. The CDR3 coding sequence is TGTGCCAGTACCAATGGCCAGGGACAGACTTCCACAGATACGCAGTATTTT. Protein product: CASTNGQGQTSTDTQYF.

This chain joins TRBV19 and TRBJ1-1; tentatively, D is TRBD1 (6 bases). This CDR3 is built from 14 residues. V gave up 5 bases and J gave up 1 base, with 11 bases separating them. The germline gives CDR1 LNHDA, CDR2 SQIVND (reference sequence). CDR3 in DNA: TGTGCCAGTAGTTCCGACAGGCGGAACACTGAAGCTTTCTTT. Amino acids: CASSSDRRNTEAFF.

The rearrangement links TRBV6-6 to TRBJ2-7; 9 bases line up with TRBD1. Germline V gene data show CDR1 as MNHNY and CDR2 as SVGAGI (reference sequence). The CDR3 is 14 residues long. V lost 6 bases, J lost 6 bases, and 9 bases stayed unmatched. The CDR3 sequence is CASSHRTGVIEQYF. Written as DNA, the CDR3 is TGTGCCAGCAGCCATAGGACAGGGGTCATCGAGCAGTACTTC.

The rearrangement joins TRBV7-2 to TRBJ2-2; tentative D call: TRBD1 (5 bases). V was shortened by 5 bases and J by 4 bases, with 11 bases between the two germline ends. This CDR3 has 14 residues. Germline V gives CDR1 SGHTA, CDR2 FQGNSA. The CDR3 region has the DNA TGTGCCAGCAGCCTTCGGACATCCACCGGGGAGCTGTTTTTT. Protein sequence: CASSLRTSTGELFF.

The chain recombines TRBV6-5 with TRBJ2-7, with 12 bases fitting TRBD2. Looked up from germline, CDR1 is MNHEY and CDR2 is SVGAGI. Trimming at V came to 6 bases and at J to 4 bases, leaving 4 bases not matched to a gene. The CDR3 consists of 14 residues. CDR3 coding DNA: TGTGCCAGCAGCCTCACTAGCGGGAGGTACGAGCAGTACTTC. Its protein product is CASSLTSGRYEQYF.

Here the CDR3 DNA reads TGTGCCAGCAGCCCCTCGGGGGAGTACACAGATACGCAGTATTTT. It translates to CASSPSGEYTDTQYF. This chain joins TRBV5-4 and TRBJ2-3; weak D call: TRBD2 (6 bases). Germline V gene data show CDR1 as SGHNT and CDR2 as YYREEE (reference sequence). V lost 4 bases and J 2 bases, leaving 14 bases between the germline ends. This CDR3 is built from 15 residues. The full variable domain, completed using reference TRBV5-4 and TRBJ2-3, is ETGVTQSPTHLIKTRGQQVTLRCSSQSGHNTVSWYQQALGQGPQFIFQYYREEENGRGNFPPRFSGLQFPNYSSELNVNALELDDSALYLCASSPSGEYTDTQYFGPGTRLTVL.

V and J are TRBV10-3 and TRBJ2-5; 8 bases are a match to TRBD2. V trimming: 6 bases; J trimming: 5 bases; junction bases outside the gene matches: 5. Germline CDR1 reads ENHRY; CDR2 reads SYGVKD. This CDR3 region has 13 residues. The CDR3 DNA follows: TGTGCCATCAGGTCCCCGGGGGGGGAGACCCAGTACTTC. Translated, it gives CAIRSPGGETQYF.

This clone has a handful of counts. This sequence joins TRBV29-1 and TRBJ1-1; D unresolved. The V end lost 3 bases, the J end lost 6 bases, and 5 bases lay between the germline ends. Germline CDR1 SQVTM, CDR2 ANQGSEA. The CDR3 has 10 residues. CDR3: CSVEEAEAFF. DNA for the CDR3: TGCAGCGTTGAGGAGGCTGAAGCTTTCTTT.

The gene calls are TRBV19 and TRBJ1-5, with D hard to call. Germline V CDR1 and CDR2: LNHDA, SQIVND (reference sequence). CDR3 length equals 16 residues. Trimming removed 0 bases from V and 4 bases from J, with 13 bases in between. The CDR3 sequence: CASSIDRVGRNQPQHF. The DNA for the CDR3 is TGTGCCAGTAGTATAGATCGAGTTGGGAGGAATCAGCCCCAGCATTTT.

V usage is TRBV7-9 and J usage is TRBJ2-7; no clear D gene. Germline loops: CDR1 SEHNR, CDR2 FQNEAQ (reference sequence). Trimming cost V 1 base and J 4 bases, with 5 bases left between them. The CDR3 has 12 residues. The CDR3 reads CASSLEAYEQYF. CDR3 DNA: TGTGCCAGCAGCTTAGAAGCTTACGAGCAGTACTTC.

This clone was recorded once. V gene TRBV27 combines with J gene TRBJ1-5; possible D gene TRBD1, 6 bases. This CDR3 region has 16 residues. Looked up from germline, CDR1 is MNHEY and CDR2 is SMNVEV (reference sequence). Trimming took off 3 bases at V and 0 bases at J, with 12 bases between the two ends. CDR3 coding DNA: TGTGCCAGCAGTTTTGCTGGGGGCCTTAGCAATCAGCCCCAGCATTTT. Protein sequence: CASSFAGGLSNQPQHF.

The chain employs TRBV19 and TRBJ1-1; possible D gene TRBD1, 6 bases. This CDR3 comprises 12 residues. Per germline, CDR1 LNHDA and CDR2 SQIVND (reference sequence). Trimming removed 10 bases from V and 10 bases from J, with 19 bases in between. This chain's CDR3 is CATQQGALGAFF. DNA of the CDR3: TGTGCCACCCAACAGGGAGCGCTTGGAGCTTTCTTT.

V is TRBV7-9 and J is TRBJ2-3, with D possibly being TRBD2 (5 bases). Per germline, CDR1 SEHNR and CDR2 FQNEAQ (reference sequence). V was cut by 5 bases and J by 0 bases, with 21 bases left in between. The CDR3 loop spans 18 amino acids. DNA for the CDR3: TGTGCCAGCAGCCCAAGCGGCCTAACCACCCGTAGCACAGATACGCAGTATTTT. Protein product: CASSPSGLTTRSTDTQYF.

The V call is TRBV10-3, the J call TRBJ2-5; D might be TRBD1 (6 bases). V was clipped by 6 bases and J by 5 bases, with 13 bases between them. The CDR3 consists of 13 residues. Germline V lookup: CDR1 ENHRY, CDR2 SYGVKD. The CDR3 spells CAISGSQGETQYF. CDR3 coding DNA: TGTGCCATCAGCGGATCCCAGGGGGAGACCCAGTACTTC.

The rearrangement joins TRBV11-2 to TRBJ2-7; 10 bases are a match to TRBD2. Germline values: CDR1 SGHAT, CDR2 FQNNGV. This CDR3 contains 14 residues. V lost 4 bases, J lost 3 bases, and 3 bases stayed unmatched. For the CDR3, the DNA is TGTGCCAGCAGCTCCCAGCGGGGGGGCTACGAGCAGTACTTC. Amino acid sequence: CASSSQRGGYEQYF. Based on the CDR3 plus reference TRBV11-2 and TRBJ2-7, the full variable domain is EAGVAQSPRYKIIEKRQSVAFWCNPISGHATLYWYQQILGQGPKLLIQFQNNGVVDDSQLPKDRFSAERLKGVDSTLKIQPAKLEDSAVYLCASSSQRGGYEQYFGPGTRLTVT.

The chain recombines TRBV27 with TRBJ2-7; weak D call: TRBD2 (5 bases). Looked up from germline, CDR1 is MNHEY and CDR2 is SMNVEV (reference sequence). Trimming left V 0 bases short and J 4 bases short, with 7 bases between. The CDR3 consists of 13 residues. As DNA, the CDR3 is TGTGCCAGCAGTTTATCGCGGGTTTACGAGCAGTACTTC. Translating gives CASSLSRVYEQYF.

The CDR3 reads CASSVRSLNYGYTF. The CDR3 DNA follows: TGTGCCAGCAGCGTACGTTCTCTAAACTATGGCTACACCTTC. V usage is TRBV9 and J usage is TRBJ1-2, with D unclear. CDR3 length: 14 residues. Germline values: CDR1 SGDLS, CDR2 YYNGEE. Trimming removed 1 base from V and 2 bases from J, with 9 bases in between. The whole variable domain, remainder taken from reference TRBV9 and TRBJ1-2, is DSGVTQTPKHLITATGQRVTLRCSPRSGDLSVYWYQQSLDQGLQFLIQYYNGEERAKGNILERFSAQQFPDLHSELNLSSLELGDSALYFCASSVRSLNYGYTFGSGTRLTVV.

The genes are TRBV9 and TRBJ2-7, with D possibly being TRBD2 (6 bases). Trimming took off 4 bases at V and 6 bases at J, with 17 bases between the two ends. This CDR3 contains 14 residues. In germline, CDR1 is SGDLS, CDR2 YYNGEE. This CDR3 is CASSPSSGGVEQYF. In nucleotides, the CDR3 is TGTGCCAGCAGCCCCTCCTCCGGGGGAGTCGAGCAGTACTTC.

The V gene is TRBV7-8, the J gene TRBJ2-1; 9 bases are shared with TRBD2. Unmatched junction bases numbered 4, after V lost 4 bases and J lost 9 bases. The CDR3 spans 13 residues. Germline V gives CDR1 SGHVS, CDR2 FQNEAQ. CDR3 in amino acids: CASSSLLAGEQFF. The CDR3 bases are TGTGCCAGCAGCTCTCTACTAGCGGGTGAGCAGTTCTTC.

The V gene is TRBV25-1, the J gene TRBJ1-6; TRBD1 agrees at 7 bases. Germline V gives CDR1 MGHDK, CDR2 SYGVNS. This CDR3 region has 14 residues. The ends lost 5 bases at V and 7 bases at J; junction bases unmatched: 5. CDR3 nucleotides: TGTGCCAGCAGTTTACAGGGGAAAAATTCACCCCTCCACTTT. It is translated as CASSLQGKNSPLHF.